A single sample is the source of the 2 T cell receptor beta chains below, sequenced in a study of T cell repertoires in cytomegalovirus infection. MiXCR, run by TCRdb on the reads, gives a single entry per CDR3 protein. The data show a few hundred thousand distinct CDR3 sequences, less than 25% seen once. Their target antigens are unknown. The source material was cultured PBMCs, sampled from culture after CMV antigen stimulation. The receptor set was obtained from a human donor in good health (CMV status not recorded). Some clones in this sample may be carry-over from other donors' samples.

The rearrangement uses TRBV4-1 and TRBJ1-1, with D possibly matching TRBD1 (5 bases). The length of the CDR3 is 14 residues. Germline CDR1 is MGHRA and CDR2 is YSYEKL. Trimming removed 3 bases from V and 6 bases from J, with 14 bases in between. In DNA form, the CDR3 reads TGCGCCAGCAGCCAGTGGGGCAGGGCGGCTGAAGCTTTCTTT. Translated, it gives CASSQWGRAAEAFF.

This clonotype was detected a few times. This chain joins TRBV6-2 or TRBV6-3 and TRBJ2-2, with TRBD2 as a possible D gene (6 bases). The germline V gene encodes CDR1 MNHEY and CDR2 SVGEGT. The CDR3 has 15 residues. Trimming removed 6 bases from V and 1 base from J, with 12 bases in between. CDR3 residues: CASRPGTWNTGELFF. For the CDR3, the DNA is TGTGCCAGCAGACCCGGGACTTGGAACACCGGGGAGCTGTTTTTT.